Listed below are T cell receptor beta chains from one sample, sequenced in a study of T-cell reconstitution after alpha-beta-depleted transplantation in children. TCRdb processed the PCR reads anew with MiXCR; each CDR3 protein has one entry. In the table there are about 640,000 distinct CDR3 sequences, over 15% of which are singletons. The source material was PBMCs from the stem cell graft donor, sampled from the stem cell graft. The receptors stem from a human donor who donated a stem cell graft to a child with acute myeloid leukemia. Both conserved end residues are part of each CDR3. Fields, in order: CDR3 DNA, CDR3 protein, J gene, CDR3 length, D gene, V gene, clone size. D genes are given only for firm matches. Rows may omit the clone size; those that give it use once, few, many or a size class.

CDR3 DNA: TGCAGTGCTAGTAGGTCAGGCTCCTACAATGAGCAGTTCTTC; CDR3 protein: CSASRSGSYNEQFF; J gene: TRBJ2-1; CDR3 length: 14; D gene: .; V gene: TRBV20-1; clone size: many
CDR3 DNA: TGTGCCAGCAGCCCGGGGGGTTTTGATTTTGAGCAGTTCTTC; CDR3 protein: CASSPGGFDFEQFF; J gene: TRBJ2-1; CDR3 length: 14; D gene: TRBD2; V gene: TRBV7-7; clone size: .
CDR3 DNA: TGCAGCGTTGTGGGGGGCGGAGCCTACAATGAGCAGTTCTTC; CDR3 protein: CSVVGGGAYNEQFF; J gene: TRBJ2-1; CDR3 length: 14; D gene: .; V gene: TRBV29-1; clone size: few
CDR3 DNA: TGTGCCAGCAGCCTACCCAGCGGGAACACTGAAGCTTTCTTT; CDR3 protein: CASSLPSGNTEAFF; J gene: TRBJ1-1; CDR3 length: 14; D gene: .; V gene: TRBV5-6; clone size: many
CDR3 DNA: TGTGCCAGCAGTTCAATTGGGTCCTTTAATGAAAAACTGTTTTTT; CDR3 protein: CASSSIGSFNEKLFF; J gene: TRBJ1-4; CDR3 length: 15; D gene: .; V gene: TRBV7-9; clone size: .
CDR3 DNA: TGTGCCAGCAGTTTAGCAGGGACCGGGGAGCTGTTTTTT; CDR3 protein: CASSLAGTGELFF; J gene: TRBJ2-2; CDR3 length: 13; D gene: .; V gene: TRBV5-1; clone size: many
CDR3 DNA: TGTGCCAGCAGTTTAGGGACGGCATTGAACACTGAAGCTTTCTTT; CDR3 protein: CASSLGTALNTEAFF; J gene: TRBJ1-1; CDR3 length: 15; D gene: .; V gene: TRBV12-3/TRBV12-4; clone size: many
CDR3 DNA: TGCAGTGCTAGAGATCCCGTGGGAGATACGCAGTATTTT; CDR3 protein: CSARDPVGDTQYF; J gene: TRBJ2-3; CDR3 length: 13; D gene: .; V gene: TRBV20-1; clone size: .
CDR3 DNA: TGCAGTGCTTCCCGGGGGAGGGTCAATCAGCCCCAGCATTTT; CDR3 protein: CSASRGRVNQPQHF; J gene: TRBJ1-5; CDR3 length: 14; D gene: .; V gene: TRBV20-1; clone size: many
CDR3 DNA: TGTGCCAGCAGAATCACCGGGACTGGGGTACTGTTTTTT; CDR3 protein: CASRITGTGVLFF; J gene: TRBJ1-4; CDR3 length: 13; D gene: .; V gene: TRBV7-9; clone size: few
CDR3 DNA: TGCAGTGCTCAGGGGGGGGGCCCCGGCACCGGGGAGCTGTTTTTT; CDR3 protein: CSAQGGGPGTGELFF; J gene: TRBJ2-2; CDR3 length: 15; D gene: .; V gene: TRBV20-1; clone size: .
CDR3 DNA: TGTGCCAGCAGCCCGACAGGGGCGCAAGAGACCCAGTACTTC; CDR3 protein: CASSPTGAQETQYF; J gene: TRBJ2-5; CDR3 length: 14; D gene: TRBD1; V gene: TRBV4-2; clone size: .
CDR3 DNA: TGTGCCAGCAGCCCAAAGGGCTGGGACACTCTGAACACTGAAGCTTTCTTT; CDR3 protein: CASSPKGWDTLNTEAFF; J gene: TRBJ1-1; CDR3 length: 17; D gene: .; V gene: TRBV5-6; clone size: many
CDR3 DNA: TGTGCCTGGAGTAAGGGGCGGTACAATCAGCCCCAGCATTTT; CDR3 protein: CAWSKGRYNQPQHF; J gene: TRBJ1-5; CDR3 length: 14; D gene: .; V gene: TRBV30; clone size: .